Given below is one T cell receptor beta chain in context. Its recognized antigen is unknown. There are no base qualities to consult, and no much larger clone falls within one base. TCRbeta CDR3 regions were amplified from genomic DNA using the immunoSEQ Assay, a bias-controlled multiplex PCR. The original methods were these. Nucleated cell counts per sample were estimated from amplification of reference gene primers within the assay. Sequence reads were collapsed and filtered to measure the absolute abundance of every unique TCRbeta CDR3 rearrangement. For each sample, productive Simpson clonality was calculated as the square root of Simpson's diversity index across productive rearrangements. The table was pulled from immuneACCESS by TCRdb, which kept in-frame rearrangements only. Such tables lose some clones; where checked, under half of the loss comes from unresolved V genes, and the rest has no known cause. V and J calls and clone size are given by that table; D and trimming were obtained from the DNA. The sample table lists under 350,000 clones, around 86% of them with a count of one. The leading ten clones occupy about an eighth of the sample.

This specimen belongs to a study of blood T cell repertoires in COVID-19 (dated by TCRdb to 2020 to 2022). Broadly, across the study: Samples from collaborators originated in the United States, Italy and Spain and spanned both the acute and convalescent phases of COVID-19. The prospective study material was composed of cDNA or gDNA derived from T cells, B-cell-depleted T cells, or PBMCs. Samples were obtained from the ongoing ImmuneRACE study (first 160 participants) and from about 1,300 subjects provided by 6 global collaborators. Where HLA class I and class II types were available, the types were taken from metadata supplied by the sample provider, not from assay-based typing. Sample metadata almost always included a de-identified subject ID, COVID-19 status, age in years and sex. A freely available public database, intended as a resource for researchers studying the immune response to SARS-CoV-2, is where the repertoires were released. The dataset comprised deeply sampled blood TCRbeta repertoires from subjects exposed to, actively infected with, or recovered from COVID-19.

Its CDR3 holds 13 amino acids, cysteine through phenylalanine. Only the CDR3 DNA is retained, 39 bases long and in frame from the first base. V trim: 6 bases; J trim: 3 bases; unmatched bases: 4. CDR1 ENHRY and CDR2 SYGVKD are derived from the germline V gene. Findings and caveats that apply to the study as a whole: Clinical and demographic metadata were provided uncurated, with the amount varying by source and participant.

Each collaborating institution followed its own protocols to collect whole blood in K2EDTA tubes. For TCRbeta analysis, collaborators shipped samples as frozen whole blood, isolated PBMCs, or DNA extracted from either of those sample types. The sequenced material came from peripheral blood. This chain joins TRBV10-3 to TRBJ2-5; 7 bases in the junction line up with TRBD1. The clonotype comes from a human donor in a cohort sampled during active COVID-19. Here is the DNA: TGTGCCATCAGCCTTACAGGGGAAGAGACCCAGTACTTC. Protein translation: CAISLTGEETQYF.